This T cell receptor beta chain was sequenced during a study of cytomegalovirus exposure and HLA in healthy donors. General study findings and limits: In terms of immune exposure information, only CMV serostatus was available. For cytomegalovirus status, the classifier reportedly gave diagnoses with high specificity and sensitivity. Overall, around 150 TCR beta chains were annotated as cytomegalovirus-associated. The productive fraction for most TCR beta V segments was about 87% or about 30% in an earlier analysis.

With 3 bases removed from V and 4 bases from J, the gap between germline ends came to 7 bases. Germline V gene sequence: CDR1 MGHRA, CDR2 YSYEKL. There are 13 residues in the CDR3. Concerning this clone: Its cognate antigen is unknown.

The study ran its PCR with 60 Vbeta and 13 Jbeta primers. Sequencing was performed with immunoSEQ multiplex PCR; in TCRdb, only in-frame clones are kept and a portion is missing. The sample includes about 160,000 clones, around four fifths of them seen just once. This clonotype originated in a man younger than 30 in good health and CMV-seropositive. Sequencing used PBMCs. The chain is built from TRBV4-1 and TRBJ2-1; D unclear. CDR3 loop: CASSHGTYNEQFF. DNA for the CDR3: TGCGCCAGCAGCCATGGCACATACAATGAGCAGTTCTTC.